This T cell receptor (beta chain) was recovered during a study of T cell responses to AZD1222 COVID-19 vaccine. Findings and limits, study-wide: Unmutated variant regions are reportedly the target of nearly half of TCRs that are spike-specific. Sampling captured repertoires only after the peak T cell response. The sample set comprised mostly white British donors with more females, and clonal diversity was possibly underestimated. Only six people who got AZD1222 tested seropositive at baseline.

The germline V gene has CDR1 GTSNPN and CDR2 SVGIG (reference sequence). Germline trimming cut 0 bases from V and 11 bases from J; bases unmatched to any gene: 18. The CDR3 is made up of 16 amino acids. About this clone itself: Antigen specificity is unknown.

TCRdb's table, derived via immunoSEQ multiplex PCR, lists solely in-frame clones and lacks some. This sample yields 130,000 to 150,000 clones, of which around 83% are seen a single time; approximately 4% belongs to the top ten. The V gene is TRBV30, the J gene TRBJ1-1; 7 bases line up with TRBD1. The source is an adult in good health. Sequenced here: peripheral blood, sampled on day 0 of MenACWY control vaccination. In DNA, the CDR3 is TGTGCCTGGAGTGTACGAATACAAGGGGGCCGGGGTAGGGCTTTCTTT. It yields the protein CAWSVRIQGGRGRAFF.